The clone carrying this T cell receptor beta chain showed up many times. Its antigen remains unknown. Each donor's blood draw was approximately 10 milliliters of peripheral blood. This entry comes from a study of blood T cells in healthy people across ages. Findings and limits, study-wide: Samples with more naive T cells showed higher observed beta diversity. A greater number of naive CD4+ cells and higher diversity distinguished long-lived donors from aged donors.

The CDR3 has 13 amino acids. Germline V CDR1 and CDR2: SQVTM, ANQGSEA. The V and J ends lost 1 base and 7 bases respectively, with 14 bases between them. It was with a sample-barcoded 5' primer and a J-beta primer mix that a second PCR of about 7 to 12 cycles was run. Every cDNA was tagged by a template-switch adaptor with 12 random nucleotides. Using its own MiXCR run on the 5' RACE reads, TCRdb lists one record per CDR3 protein. This sample yields 890,000 or so distinct CDR3 sequences, of which around 62% are seen a single time; 25% to 35% belongs to the top ten. Material for sequencing was blood. V gene TRBV29-1 combines with J gene TRBJ2-7, with D possibly being TRBD2 (6 bases). The clonotype originates from a man aged 30 to 45 in good health. The CDR3 DNA follows: TGCAGCGTTGAAGCCCCCGCGGGGAAAGAGCAGTACTTC. Translation: CSVEAPAGKEQYF.